The sequence of this T cell receptor beta chain was determined in a study of graft-versus-host responses after intestinal transplantation. Regarding the study as a whole: Allograft graft-versus-host to host-versus-graft clonal ratios ran high in patients with graft-donor T cell macrochimerism.

To note about this clone: What it binds is not known.

Data came from immunoSEQ multiplex PCR; TCRdb stores just in-frame clones and leaves some out. This table holds around 130,000 clones, approximately 90% found once. V was pared by 5 bases and J by 1 base, with 5 bases of the junction left unmatched. Per germline, CDR1 SEHNR and CDR2 FQNEAQ (reference sequence). There are 17 residues in the CDR3. The sequence was obtained from a human donor who received an intestinal transplant. V and J are TRBV7-9 and TRBJ2-2; TRBD2 aligns across 12 bases. This material consisted of unstimulated CD4+ T cells sorted from spleen or lymph node cells, taken before intestinal transplant. The CDR3 DNA reads TGTGCCAGCAGCACTAGCGGGGGGAACTTGAACACCGGGGAGCTGTTTTTT. Protein product: CASSTSGGNLNTGELFF. Full variable domain (remainder filled in from reference TRBV7-9 and TRBJ2-2): DTGVSQNPRHKITKRGQNVTFRCDPISEHNRLYWYRQTLGQGPEFLTYFQNEAQLEKSRLLSDRFSAERPKGSFSTLEIQRTEQGDSAMYLCASSTSGGNLNTGELFFGEGSRLTVL.